This T cell receptor (beta chain) stems from a study of T cell repertoires in cytomegalovirus infection. In the study overall: Indicated by public TCR beta signatures were CMV infection and matching HLA type.

The CDR3 totals 23 residues. The trim removed 6 bases at V and 1 base at J, leaving 31 bases unmatched. Per germline, CDR1 SGHDN and CDR2 FVKESK. On this clonotype itself: Its antigen is not identified.

Study-wide results and limits: Dominating the ex vivo response were HLA-C-restricted CMV-specific TCR beta clonotypes.

TCRdb processed the reads anew with MiXCR; each CDR3 protein has one entry. The sample consists of about 600,000 distinct CDR3 sequences, about 24% of them appearing once. The chain joins TRBV14 to TRBJ1-1; 8 bases line up with TRBD1. The TCR was taken from a human donor in good health (CMV status not recorded). Some clones in this sample may be carry-over from other donors' samples. The sequenced sample was CD8+ T cells from PBMCs. The CDR3 coding sequence is TGTGCCAGCAGGCTCTGGACAGGGCGGCAAGTAAGTCGAGTTGATCGAGAGAACACTGAAGCTTTCTTT. Translating it yields CASRLWTGRQVSRVDRENTEAFF.